This T cell receptor beta chain was sequenced for a study of blood T cell repertoires in COVID-19. In the study overall: The analysed material was cDNA or gDNA that came from T cells, B-cell-depleted T cells, or PBMCs.

The study drew participants aged about 18 to 89 years from 20 to 30 US areas. All recovered Cohort 3 donors got two negative PCRs, got clearance, or saw symptom resolution. Using immunoSEQ multiplex PCR, the repertoire was profiled, and TCRdb retains in-frame clones only, with some absent. This sample carries about 200,000 clones, approximately 88% of them seen once, and the ten largest clones take approximately 7.6%. This sequence was found in a woman younger than 30 who had recovered from COVID-19. The sequenced sample consisted of PBMCs or T cells enriched from blood (not recorded which).

The CDR3 region is CASSVPGGVRTDTQYF. The DNA for the CDR3 is TGTGCCAGCAGCGTACCGGGGGGGGTTAGAACAGATACGCAGTATTTT. This sequence joins TRBV7-8 and TRBJ2-3; TRBD2 matches 8 bases. The germline V gene has CDR1 SGHVS and CDR2 FQNEAQ. Trimming removed 5 bases from V and 3 bases from J; junction bases left unmatched: 10. CDR3 size: 16 residues.